The TCR beta chain under discussion was sequenced for a study of long-term antiretroviral therapy in people with HIV. Study-wide results and limits: HIV repertoires spanned narrower CDR3 length ranges than controls. Across all time points, the repertoire was dominated by clones that expanded before ART.

This clone was seen once. No antigen is known for it. Germline V gene lookup returns CDR1 SGHRS and CDR2 YFSETQ. CDR3 length: 15 residues. The J segment lost 8 bases and the V segment lost 3 bases, leaving 11 bases of the junction unmatched. Samples were assayed with immunoSEQ v3.0 at survey level. The data were produced by immunoSEQ multiplex PCR, yet TCRdb's version contains in-frame clones alone and is incomplete. The data hold around 22,000 clones, with 65% to 85% observed a single time. The sample in question was unsorted PBMCs, obtained about 4.1 years after starting antiretroviral therapy. The chain couples TRBV5-1 to TRBJ1-2; 9 nucleotides align to TRBD1. This TCR was sampled from a man aged 25 to 45 with HIV. The CDR3 DNA is TGCGCCAGCAGCTCGATAAGGGACAGGGCGGACGGCTACACCTTC. It translates to CASSSIRDRADGYTF. Together with reference TRBV5-1 and TRBJ1-2, the CDR3 gives the full variable domain: KAGVTQTPRYLIKTRGQQVTLSCSPISGHRSVSWYQQTPGQGLQFLFEYFSETQRNKGNFPGRFSGRQFSNSRSEMNVSTLELGDSALYLCASSSIRDRADGYTFGSGTRLTVV.